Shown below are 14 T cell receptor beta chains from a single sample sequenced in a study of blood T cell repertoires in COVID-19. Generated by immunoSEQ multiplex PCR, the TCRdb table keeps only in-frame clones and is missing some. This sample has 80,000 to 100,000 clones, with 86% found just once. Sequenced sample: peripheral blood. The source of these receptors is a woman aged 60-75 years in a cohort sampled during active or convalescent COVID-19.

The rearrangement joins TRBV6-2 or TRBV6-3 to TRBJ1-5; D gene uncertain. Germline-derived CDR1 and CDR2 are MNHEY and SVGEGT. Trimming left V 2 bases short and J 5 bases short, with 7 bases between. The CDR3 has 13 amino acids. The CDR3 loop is CASSYARDQPQHF. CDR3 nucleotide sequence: TGTGCCAGCAGTTACGCCCGCGATCAGCCCCAGCATTTT.

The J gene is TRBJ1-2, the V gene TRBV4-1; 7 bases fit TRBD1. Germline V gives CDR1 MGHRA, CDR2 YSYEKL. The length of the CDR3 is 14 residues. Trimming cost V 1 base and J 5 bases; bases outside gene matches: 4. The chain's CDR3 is CASSQGDSYYGYTF. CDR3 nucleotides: TGCGCCAGCAGCCAAGGGGACAGCTATTATGGCTACACCTTC.

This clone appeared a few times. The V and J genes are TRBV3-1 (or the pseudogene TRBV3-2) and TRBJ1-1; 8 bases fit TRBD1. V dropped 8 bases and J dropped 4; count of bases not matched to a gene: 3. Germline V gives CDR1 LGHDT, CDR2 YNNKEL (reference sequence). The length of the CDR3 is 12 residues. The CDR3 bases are TGTGCCAGCGCCAGGGGGCCCACTGAAGCTTTCTTT. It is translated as CASARGPTEAFF.

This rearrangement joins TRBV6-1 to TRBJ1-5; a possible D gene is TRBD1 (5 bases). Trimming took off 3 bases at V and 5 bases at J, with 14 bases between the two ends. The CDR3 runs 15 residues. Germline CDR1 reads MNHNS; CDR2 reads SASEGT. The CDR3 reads CASSETWGGDQPQHF. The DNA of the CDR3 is TGTGCCAGCAGTGAGACCTGGGGAGGGGATCAGCCCCAGCATTTT.

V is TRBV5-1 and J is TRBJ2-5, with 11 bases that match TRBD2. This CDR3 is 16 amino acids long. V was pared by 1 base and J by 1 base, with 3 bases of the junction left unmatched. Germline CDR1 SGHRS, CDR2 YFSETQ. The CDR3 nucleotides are TGCGCCAGCAGCTTGCGGCTAGCGGGGGGCCAAGAGACCCAGTACTTC. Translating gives CASSLRLAGGQETQYF.

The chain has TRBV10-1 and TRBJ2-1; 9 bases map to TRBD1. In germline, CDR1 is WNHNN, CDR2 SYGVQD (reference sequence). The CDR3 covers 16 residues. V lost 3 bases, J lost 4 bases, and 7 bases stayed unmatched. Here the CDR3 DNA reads TGCGCCAGCAGTGAATCACAGGGGGCGCGGTACAATGAGCAGTTCTTC. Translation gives CASSESQGARYNEQFF.

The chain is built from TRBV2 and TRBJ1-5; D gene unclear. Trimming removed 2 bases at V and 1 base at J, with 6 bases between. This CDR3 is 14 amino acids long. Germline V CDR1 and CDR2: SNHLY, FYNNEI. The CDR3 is CASSELRSNQPQHF. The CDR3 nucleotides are TGTGCCAGCAGTGAATTACGGAGCAATCAGCCCCAGCATTTT. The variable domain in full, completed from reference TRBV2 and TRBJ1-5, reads EPEVTQTPSHQVTQMGQEVILRCVPISNHLYFYWYRQILGQKVEFLVSFYNNEISEKSEIFDDQFSVERPDGSNFTLKIRSTKLEDSAMYFCASSELRSNQPQHFGDGTRLSIL.

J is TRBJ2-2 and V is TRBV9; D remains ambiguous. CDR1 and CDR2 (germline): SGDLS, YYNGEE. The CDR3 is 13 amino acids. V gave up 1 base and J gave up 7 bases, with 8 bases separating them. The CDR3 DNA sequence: TGTGCCAGCAGCGTACGGGTAGTCGGGGAGCTGTTTTTT. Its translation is CASSVRVVGELFF.

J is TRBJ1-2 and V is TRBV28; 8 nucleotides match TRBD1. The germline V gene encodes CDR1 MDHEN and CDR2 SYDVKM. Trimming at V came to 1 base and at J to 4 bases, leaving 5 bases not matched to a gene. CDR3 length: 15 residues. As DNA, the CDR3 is TGTGCCAGCAGTTTATTGGACAGGGCCCCCTATGGCTACACCTTC. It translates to CASSLLDRAPYGYTF.

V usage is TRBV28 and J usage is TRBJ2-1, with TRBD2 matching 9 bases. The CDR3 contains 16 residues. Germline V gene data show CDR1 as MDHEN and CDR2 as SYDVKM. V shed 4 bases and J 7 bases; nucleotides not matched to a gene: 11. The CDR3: CASSSGLGGRANEQFF. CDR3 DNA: TGTGCCAGCAGTTCCGGATTAGGCGGGAGGGCTAATGAGCAGTTCTTC.

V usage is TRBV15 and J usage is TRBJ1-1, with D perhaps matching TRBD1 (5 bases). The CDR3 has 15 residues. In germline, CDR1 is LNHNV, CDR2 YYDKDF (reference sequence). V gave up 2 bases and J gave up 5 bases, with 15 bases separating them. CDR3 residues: CATSRITREGTEAFF. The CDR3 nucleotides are TGTGCCACCAGCAGAATTACCAGGGAAGGGACTGAAGCTTTCTTT.

This CDR3 is CASSLATGPGRYGYTF. DNA for the CDR3: TGCGCCAGCAGCTTGGCGACAGGTCCGGGGAGATATGGCTACACCTTC. The chain has TRBV5-1 and TRBJ1-2, with a weak D call TRBD1 (6 bases). The V end lost 0 bases, the J end lost 5 bases, and 17 bases lay between the germline ends. The germline V gene encodes CDR1 SGHRS and CDR2 YFSETQ. The CDR3 consists of 16 residues.

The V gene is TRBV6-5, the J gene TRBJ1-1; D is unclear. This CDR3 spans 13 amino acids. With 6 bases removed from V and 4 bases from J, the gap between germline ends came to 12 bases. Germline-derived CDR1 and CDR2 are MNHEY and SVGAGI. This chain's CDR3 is CASSTERATEAFF. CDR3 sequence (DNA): TGTGCCAGCAGCACCGAGAGGGCCACTGAAGCTTTCTTT.

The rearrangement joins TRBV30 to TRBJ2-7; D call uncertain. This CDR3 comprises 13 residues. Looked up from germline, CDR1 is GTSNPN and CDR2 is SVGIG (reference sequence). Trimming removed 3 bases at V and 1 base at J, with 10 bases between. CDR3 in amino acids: CAWRATHSYEQYF. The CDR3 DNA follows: TGTGCCTGGAGGGCAACCCATTCCTACGAGCAGTACTTC.